This TCR beta chain was captured by sequencing in a study of T-cell reconstitution after alpha-beta-depleted transplantation in children. The study, taken as a whole, reports: T-cell counts and diversity were attributed mostly to newly produced T cells one year after transplant. Roughly two months post-transplant, alpha-beta T cells reportedly originated from several hundred graft clones that had expanded.

V lost 6 bases and J 1 base, leaving 15 bases between the germline ends. The CDR3 contains 15 residues. Germline CDR1 is MDHEN and CDR2 is SYDVKM. Using unique molecular identifiers, the investigators prepared the TCRbeta library. One entry per CDR3 protein results from TCRdb running MiXCR on the PCR reads. The repertoire holds around 440,000 distinct CDR3 sequences, with about 10% as singletons. This clonotype was recorded at least ten times. Its specificity is not known. The material was PBMCs, obtained before TCRalphabeta/CD19-depleted stem cell transplant. The gene calls are TRBV28 and TRBJ2-5, with TRBD1 as a possible D gene (5 bases). The source is a child aged 2-15 years with inherited bone marrow failure, due to receive a stem cell transplant. The CDR3 DNA reads TGTGCCAGCAGCGCCCAGGGTCGGCTCCAAGAGACCCAGTACTTC. This translates into CASSAQGRLQETQYF.